The following is a TCR beta chain sequence with its context. Its antigen is as yet unknown. The sample is drawn from a study of T cell repertoires in cytomegalovirus infection. Germline V gene sequence: CDR1 SGDLS, CDR2 YYNGEE. V shed 3 bases and J 5 bases; nucleotides not matched to a gene: 8. The CDR3 is made up of 15 amino acids. TCRdb recomputed calls from the reads with MiXCR, one row per CDR3 protein. The sample has hundreds of thousands of distinct CDR3 sequences, approximately 31% seen once. Sequencing used cultured CD8+ T cells from PBMCs, obtained from culture after CMV antigen stimulation. The rearrangement joins TRBV9 to TRBJ2-1; 7 nucleotides line up with TRBD2. The TCR originated in a human donor in good health (CMV status not recorded). Some clones in this sample may be carry-over from other donors' samples. CDR3 nucleotides: TGTGCCAGCAGCGGGGCACTAGCGAGAGACAATGAGCAGTTCTTC. Amino acids: CASSGALARDNEQFF.